This T cell receptor beta chain appears in the sequencing data of a study of cytomegalovirus exposure and HLA in healthy donors. Only in-frame clones appear in the TCRdb table, and some are missing; sequencing was by immunoSEQ multiplex PCR. The sample comprises over 120,000 clones, about nine tenths of which are singletons, and 6.2% rests with the top ten. Germline CDR1 KGHSH, CDR2 LQKENI. Deletions cut 0 bases from V and 3 bases from J, with 12 bases between. CDR3 length: 15 amino acids. The rearrangement links TRBV18 to TRBJ2-7; D possibly corresponds to TRBD2 (6 bases). This TCR was recovered from a woman aged 25-40 years in good health and CMV-seropositive. The sample was PBMCs. CDR3 sequence reads: CASSPPPGRGYEQYF. The CDR3 coding sequence is TGTGCCAGCTCACCACCACCCGGGAGAGGCTACGAGCAGTACTTC.